This T cell receptor beta chain was captured in a study of metastatic and nonmetastatic thyroid tumors. Overall study: Repertoires from malignant and benign thyroid patients were compared across blood and tumor or nodule tissue.

There were no patients who had received any treatment before thyroid surgery. This clone was picked up many times. Its antigen is currently unknown. Points from the study as a whole: Relative to benign nodules, malignant thyroid tumors were reportedly characterized by significantly elevated TCR beta diversity in blood and tumor.

The length of the CDR3 is 14 residues. Germline CDR1 reads DFQATT; CDR2 reads SNEGSKA (reference sequence). V lost 3 bases and J 4 bases, leaving 15 bases between the germline ends. Original data processing: The study took CDR3 differences across clinicopathological groups and made a distant-metastasis classifier for papillary thyroid cancer from them. MiXCR was used by TCRdb to re-call the PCR reads. V and J calls and clone size were set by TCRdb, not the authors. There are 65,000 to 70,000 clones in the sample; around 14% occur only once, and 5% to 8% lies in the top ten. This receptor was obtained from a male donor with papillary thyroid cancer or a benign thyroid nodule (not recorded which). Some clones in this sample may be carry-over from other donors' samples. V and J are TRBV20-1 and TRBJ1-2; D is possibly TRBD1 (5 bases). What was sequenced was blood. The CDR3 region has the DNA TGCAGTGCTAGGTCACCGGGACTTTCCTATGGCTACACCTTC. Translation gives CSARSPGLSYGYTF.